Each of the 9 T cell receptor beta chains below was sequenced from the same sample in a study of blood T cell repertoires in COVID-19. TCRdb's copy holds only in-frame clones and misses some; the assay was immunoSEQ multiplex PCR. Among just under 55,000 clones listed, just over 90% were seen once. The sequenced material came from peripheral blood. Every receptor here comes from a woman in her thirties or forties with active COVID-19.

The genes are TRBV27 and TRBJ1-6; unclear D gene. The V gene lost 3 bases and the J gene lost 7 bases, with 13 bases spanning the gap. The CDR3 sequence is 15 residues long. Germline assignment: CDR1 MNHEY and CDR2 SMNVEV (reference sequence). This CDR3 reads CASSLFAGYNSPLHF. The CDR3, as DNA: TGTGCCAGCAGTTTGTTCGCCGGGTACAATTCACCCCTCCACTTT.

J is TRBJ2-6 and V is TRBV27; D is possibly TRBD1 (5 bases). The V end was cut by 3 bases, the J end by 0 bases, with 12 bases between. Germline V CDR1 and CDR2: MNHEY, SMNVEV (reference sequence). The CDR3 is made up of 17 amino acids. CDR3 sequence: CASSFQGISSGANVLTF. CDR3 nucleotide sequence: TGTGCCAGCAGTTTCCAGGGTATAAGCTCTGGGGCCAACGTCCTGACTTTC.

This chain links TRBV2 with TRBJ2-5; tentatively, D is TRBD2 (6 bases). The length of the CDR3 is 13 residues. V was clipped by 8 bases and J by 3 bases, with 13 bases between them. Germline V gene data show CDR1 as SNHLY and CDR2 as FYNNEI. CDR3 in amino acids: CASGRDSKETQYF. The DNA of the CDR3 is TGTGCCAGCGGCCGGGACTCAAAAGAGACCCAGTACTTC.

J is TRBJ2-7 and V is TRBV30, with a possible D match to TRBD1 (6 bases). The V and J ends lost 0 bases and 3 bases respectively, with 15 bases between them. The CDR3 covers 15 residues. Germline V CDR1 and CDR2: GTSNPN, SVGIG (reference sequence). The CDR3: CAWSVEWPGDYEQYF. CDR3 bases: TGTGCCTGGAGTGTAGAATGGCCAGGGGACTACGAGCAGTACTTC.

The chain joins TRBV7-9 to TRBJ1-3; 7 bases map to TRBD1. Germline CDR1 is SEHNR and CDR2 is FQNEAQ (reference sequence). This CDR3 region has 15 residues. Losses at the gene ends were 1 base for V and 4 bases for J; bases not matched to a gene: 4. The CDR3 DNA reads TGTGCCAGCAGCTTAGGAGGGGGCTCCGGAAACACCATATATTTT. Translating it yields CASSLGGGSGNTIYF.

The chain has TRBV19 and TRBJ1-2; D is possibly TRBD1 (5 bases). Trimming left V 3 bases short and J 8 bases short, with 13 bases between. The CDR3 loop spans 13 amino acids. From germline, CDR1 is LNHDA and CDR2 SQIVND (reference sequence). CDR3 in DNA: TGTGCCAGTAGTATCGGCCAGGGCGAAGGCTACACCTTC. Protein product: CASSIGQGEGYTF. Variable domain in full (rest from reference TRBV19 and TRBJ1-2): DGGITQSPKYLFRKEGQNVTLSCEQNLNHDAMYWYRQDPGQGLRLIYYSQIVNDFQKGDIAEGYSVSREKKESFPLTVTSAQKNPTAFYLCASSIGQGEGYTFGSGTRLTVV.

This clone has just one count. The chain is built from TRBV5-6 and TRBJ1-1; D call uncertain. The CDR3 is made up of 14 amino acids. Germline values: CDR1 SGHDT, CDR2 YYEEEE. V shed 0 bases and J shed 7 bases, with 13 bases lying between them. CDR3 amino acids: CASSLEIIGVEAFF. For the CDR3, the DNA is TGTGCCAGCAGCTTGGAGATTATCGGGGTTGAAGCTTTCTTT. The full variable domain, its missing parts supplied by reference TRBV5-6 and TRBJ1-1, is DAGVTQSPTHLIKTRGQQVTLRCSPKSGHDTVSWYQQALGQGPQFIFQYYEEEERQRGNFPDRFSGHQFPNYSSELNVNALLLGDSALYLCASSLEIIGVEAFFGQGTRLTVV.

The V and J genes are TRBV5-1 and TRBJ2-2; 10 bases fit TRBD2. Germline CDR1 and CDR2: SGHRS and YFSETQ. The CDR3 extends over 15 amino acids. V lost 0 bases to trimming and J lost 6 bases; unmatched junction nucleotides: 2. The CDR3 is CASSLAGTSAGELFF. In DNA, the CDR3 is TGCGCCAGCAGCTTGGCCGGGACTAGCGCCGGGGAGCTGTTTTTT. Supplemented by reference TRBV5-1 and TRBJ2-2, the full variable domain reads KAGVTQTPRYLIKTRGQQVTLSCSPISGHRSVSWYQQTPGQGLQFLFEYFSETQRNKGNFPGRFSGRQFSNSRSEMNVSTLELGDSALYLCASSLAGTSAGELFFGEGSRLTVL.

This clone showed up just once. The CDR3 DNA follows: TGTGCGGGGCGGCTAGCGGGGTCACAAGATACGCAGTATTTT. Translated: CAGRLAGSQDTQYF. The V and J genes are TRBV30 and TRBJ2-3, with 9 bases that match TRBD2. The CDR3 sequence is 14 residues long. Germline V gene data show CDR1 as GTSNPN and CDR2 as SVGIG (reference sequence).